The present entry profiles one T cell receptor (beta chain) with its context. The data stem from a study of technical replicates of blood from several donors. J lost 8 bases, V lost 3 bases, and 12 bases had no gene match. From germline, CDR1 is SGHVS and CDR2 FNYEAQ. The CDR3 is 16 amino acids. Profiled with immunoSEQ multiplex PCR; TCRdb holds only in-frame clones, not every one. The data hold 55,000 to 75,000 clones, with 90% to 95% observed a single time. V usage is TRBV7-6 and J usage is TRBJ2-1; 8 nucleotides agree with TRBD2. Sample: T cells isolated from PBMCs. The receptor was derived from a human donor in good health. Written as DNA, the CDR3 is TGTGCCAGCAGCTTCCTTTTAACGGGAGGGCCCGATGAGCAGTTCTTC. Translation: CASSFLLTGGPDEQFF.